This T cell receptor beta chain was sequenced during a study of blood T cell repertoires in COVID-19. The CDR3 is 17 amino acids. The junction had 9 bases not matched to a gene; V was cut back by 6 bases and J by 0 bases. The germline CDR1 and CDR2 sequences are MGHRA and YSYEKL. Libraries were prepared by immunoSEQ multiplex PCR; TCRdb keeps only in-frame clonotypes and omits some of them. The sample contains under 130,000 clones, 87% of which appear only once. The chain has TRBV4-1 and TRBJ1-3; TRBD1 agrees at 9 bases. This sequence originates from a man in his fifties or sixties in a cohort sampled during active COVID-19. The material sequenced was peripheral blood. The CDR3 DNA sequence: TGCGCCAGCAGTCTTACAGGGGGCCGTAACTCTGGAAACACCATATATTTT. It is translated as CASSLTGGRNSGNTIYF.